The following is a T cell receptor beta chain sequence with its context. The data were obtained in a study of shared clonotypes between healthy human individuals. About the research overall: Serving as donors were two women and three men, whose ages spanned 18 to 49.

TCRdb keeps only in-frame clones here, not all; method: immunoSEQ multiplex PCR. The table has nearly 500,000 clones, over 65% seen once. CDR3 size: 11 residues. V lost 10 bases and J lost 5; bases outside the gene matches: 3. The germline CDR1 and CDR2 sequences are SEHNR and FQNEAQ (reference sequence). Sequencing input: PBMCs. The chain is built from TRBV7-9 and TRBJ2-5, with 8 bases that match TRBD2. The sequence came from a woman aged 40 to 49 in good health. Some clones in this sample may be carry-over from other donors' samples. Here the CDR3 reads CATGRGETQYF. DNA of the CDR3: TGTGCCACCGGGAGGGGGGAGACCCAGTACTTC.